This T cell receptor (beta chain) was identified in a study of cytomegalovirus exposure and HLA in healthy donors. About this clone: Its antigen is undetermined.

The CDR3 is made up of 14 amino acids. V lost 2 bases, J lost 0 bases, and 7 bases lay in between. The germline gives CDR1 KGHSH, CDR2 LQKENI. PCR amplification relied on 60 Vbeta primers (plus 13 Jbeta primers). Assay: immunoSEQ multiplex PCR; the TCRdb copy retains only in-frame clones and omits some. Among 35,000 to 45,000 clones, roughly four fifths were seen once, and the ten largest hold approximately 9.4%. Study results and caveats: Exclusion applied to some V segments, including TRBV6-2 and TRBV6-3, as they were indistinguishable. Looking again later, the authors saw that most CMV-associated TCR beta chains seemed HLA-restricted.

The source is a woman aged 40 to 55 in good health and CMV-seronegative. Material for sequencing was PBMCs. V and J are TRBV18 and TRBJ1-1; D unclear. As DNA, the CDR3 is TGTGCCAGCTCACCATCAATCATGAACACTGAAGCTTTCTTT. Translated, it gives CASSPSIMNTEAFF.